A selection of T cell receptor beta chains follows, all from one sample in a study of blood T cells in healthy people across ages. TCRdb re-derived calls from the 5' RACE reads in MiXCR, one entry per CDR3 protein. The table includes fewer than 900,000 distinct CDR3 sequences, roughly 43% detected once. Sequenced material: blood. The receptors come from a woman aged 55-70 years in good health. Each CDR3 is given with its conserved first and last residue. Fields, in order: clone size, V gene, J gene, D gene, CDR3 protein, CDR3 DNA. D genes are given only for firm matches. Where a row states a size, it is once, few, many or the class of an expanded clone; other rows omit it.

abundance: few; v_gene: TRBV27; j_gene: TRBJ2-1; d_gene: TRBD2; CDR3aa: CASSPSGGFEQFF; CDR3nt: TGTGCCAGCAGCCCGAGCGGGGGCTTTGAGCAGTTCTTC
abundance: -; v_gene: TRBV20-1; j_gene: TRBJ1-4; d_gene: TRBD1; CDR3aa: CSATTGGEEKLFF; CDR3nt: TGCAGTGCTACCACAGGGGGTGAAGAAAAACTGTTTTTT
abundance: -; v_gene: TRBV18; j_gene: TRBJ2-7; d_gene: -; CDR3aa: CVSSPRVGQGSHEQYF; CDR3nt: TGTGTCAGCTCACCACGGGTCGGGCAGGGTTCCCACGAGCAGTACTTC
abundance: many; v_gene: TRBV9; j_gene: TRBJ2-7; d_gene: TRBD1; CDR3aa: CASGTGFYEQYF; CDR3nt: TGTGCGTCAGGGACAGGATTCTACGAGCAGTACTTC
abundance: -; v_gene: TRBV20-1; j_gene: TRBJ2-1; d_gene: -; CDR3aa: CSARGVAAHNEQFF; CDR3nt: TGCAGTGCTAGAGGGGTAGCGGCCCACAATGAGCAGTTCTTC
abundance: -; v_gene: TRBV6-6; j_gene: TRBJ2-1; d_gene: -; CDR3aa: CASSYWNVDNEQFF; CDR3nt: TGTGCCAGCAGTTACTGGAATGTGGACAATGAGCAGTTCTTC
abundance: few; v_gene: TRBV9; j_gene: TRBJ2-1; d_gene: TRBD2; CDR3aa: CASSVAGGGRADEQFF; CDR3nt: TGTGCCAGCAGCGTAGCTGGCGGCGGGAGGGCCGATGAGCAGTTCTTC
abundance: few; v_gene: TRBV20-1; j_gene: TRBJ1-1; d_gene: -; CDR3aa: CSARGGGSTEAFF; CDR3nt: TGCAGTGCTAGGGGGGGGGGGAGCACTGAAGCTTTCTTT
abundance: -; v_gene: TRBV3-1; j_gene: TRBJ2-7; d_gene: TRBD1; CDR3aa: CASSHGQGARREQYF; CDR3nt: TGTGCCAGCAGCCACGGACAGGGGGCGCGGAGAGAGCAGTACTTC
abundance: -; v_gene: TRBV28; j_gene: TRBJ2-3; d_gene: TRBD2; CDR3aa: CASSRTGTRTDTQYF; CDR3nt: TGTGCCAGCAGCCGGACCGGGACTAGGACAGATACGCAGTATTTT
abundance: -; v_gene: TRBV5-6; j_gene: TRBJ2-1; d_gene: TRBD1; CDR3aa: CASSLGDRENEQFF; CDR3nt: TGTGCCAGCAGCTTGGGGGACAGGGAAAATGAGCAGTTCTTC
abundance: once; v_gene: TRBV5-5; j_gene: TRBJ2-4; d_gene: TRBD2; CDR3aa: CASSKGLAGVGGQYF; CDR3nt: TGTGCCAGCAGCAAGGGACTAGCGGGAGTAGGGGGGCAGTACTTC
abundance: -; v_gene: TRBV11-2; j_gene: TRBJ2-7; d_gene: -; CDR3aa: CASSITQLASYEQYF; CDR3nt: TGTGCCAGCAGCATTACCCAGTTAGCGTCCTACGAGCAGTACTTC
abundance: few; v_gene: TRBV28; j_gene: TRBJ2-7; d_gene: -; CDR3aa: CASRPDPKSSYEQYF; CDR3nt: TGTGCCAGCAGACCCGATCCAAAAAGCTCCTACGAGCAGTACTTC
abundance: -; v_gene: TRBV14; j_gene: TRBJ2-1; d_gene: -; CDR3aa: CASSQKGGPGNEQFF; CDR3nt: TGTGCCAGCAGCCAAAAGGGGGGGCCGGGCAATGAGCAGTTCTTC
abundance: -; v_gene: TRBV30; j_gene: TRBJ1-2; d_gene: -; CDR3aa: CAWSVTEYGYTF; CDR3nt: TGTGCCTGGAGTGTAACCGAGTATGGCTACACCTTC
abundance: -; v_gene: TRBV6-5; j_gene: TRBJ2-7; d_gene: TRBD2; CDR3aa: CASSYASGRAGGYEQYF; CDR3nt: TGTGCCAGCAGTTACGCCAGCGGGAGAGCCGGCGGATACGAGCAGTACTTC
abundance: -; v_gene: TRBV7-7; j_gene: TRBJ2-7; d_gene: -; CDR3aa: CASSLSKGPTYEQYF; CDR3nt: TGTGCCAGCAGCTTATCCAAAGGGCCCACCTACGAGCAGTACTTC
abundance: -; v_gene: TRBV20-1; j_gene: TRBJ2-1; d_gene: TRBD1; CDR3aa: CSAREQGGGVPEQFF; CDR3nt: TGCAGTGCTAGAGAACAGGGGGGCGGGGTCCCTGAGCAGTTCTTC
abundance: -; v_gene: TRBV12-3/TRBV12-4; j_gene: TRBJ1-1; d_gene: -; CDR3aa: CASSQGRGLRTEAFF; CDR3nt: TGTGCCAGCAGCCAGGGGAGGGGATTGCGCACTGAAGCTTTCTTT
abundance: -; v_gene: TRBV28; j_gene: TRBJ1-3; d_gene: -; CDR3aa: CASTDSAGNTIYF; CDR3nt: TGTGCCAGCACGGACAGTGCTGGAAACACCATATATTTT
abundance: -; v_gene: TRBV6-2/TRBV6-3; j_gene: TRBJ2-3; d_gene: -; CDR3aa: CASRSHSTDTQYF; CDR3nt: TGTGCCAGCAGGTCACACAGCACAGATACGCAGTATTTT
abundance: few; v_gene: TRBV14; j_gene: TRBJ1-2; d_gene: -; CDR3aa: CASSQGNGYTF; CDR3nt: TGTGCCAGCAGCCAAGGGAACGGCTACACCTTC
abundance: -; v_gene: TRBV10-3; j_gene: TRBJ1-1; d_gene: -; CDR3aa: CAISESTDNTEAFF; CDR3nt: TGTGCCATCAGTGAGTCGACGGATAACACTGAAGCTTTCTTT
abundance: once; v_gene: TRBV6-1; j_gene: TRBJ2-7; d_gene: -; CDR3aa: CASSEVGTEQYF; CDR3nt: TGTGCCAGCAGTGAAGTGGGAACCGAGCAGTACTTC
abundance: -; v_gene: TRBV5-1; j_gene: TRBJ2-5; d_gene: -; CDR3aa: CASSLASAGETQYF; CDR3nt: TGCGCCAGCAGCTTGGCCTCGGCCGGGGAGACCCAGTACTTC
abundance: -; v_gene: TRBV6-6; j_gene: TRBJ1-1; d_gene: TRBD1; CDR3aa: CASSTGTGGVNTEAFF; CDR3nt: TGTGCCAGCAGTACAGGGACAGGGGGCGTGAACACTGAAGCTTTCTTT
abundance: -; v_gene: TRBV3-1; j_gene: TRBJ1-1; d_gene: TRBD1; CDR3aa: CASSTRGENTEAFF; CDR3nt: TGTGCCAGCAGCACCAGGGGGGAGAACACTGAAGCTTTCTTT
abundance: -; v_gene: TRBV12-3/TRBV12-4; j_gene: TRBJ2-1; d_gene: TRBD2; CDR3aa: CASTGAGGEQFF; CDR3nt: TGTGCCAGCACTGGGGCGGGGGGCGAGCAGTTCTTC
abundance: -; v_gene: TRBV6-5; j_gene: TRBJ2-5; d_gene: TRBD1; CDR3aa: CATGTAGQGQETQYF; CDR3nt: TGTGCCACTGGCACTGCGGGACAGGGACAAGAGACCCAGTACTTC
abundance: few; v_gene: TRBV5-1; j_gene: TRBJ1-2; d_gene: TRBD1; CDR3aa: CASSTGTGEGYTF; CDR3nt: TGCGCCAGCAGCACCGGGACAGGGGAAGGCTACACCTTC
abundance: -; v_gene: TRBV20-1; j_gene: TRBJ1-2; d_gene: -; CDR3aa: CSARRGVGNYGYTF; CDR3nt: TGCAGTGCTAGAAGAGGGGTTGGGAATTATGGCTACACCTTC
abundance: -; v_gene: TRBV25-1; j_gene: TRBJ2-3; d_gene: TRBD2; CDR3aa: CASSNLAGSTDTQYF; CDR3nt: TGTGCCAGCAGTAACCTAGCGGGAAGCACAGATACGCAGTATTTT
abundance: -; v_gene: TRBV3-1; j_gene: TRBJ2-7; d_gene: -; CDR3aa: CASSQDYVVKREQYF; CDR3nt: TGTGCCAGCAGCCAAGATTATGTTGTCAAGCGCGAGCAGTACTTC
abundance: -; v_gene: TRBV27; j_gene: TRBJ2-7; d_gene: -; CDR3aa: CASKKTGGAASGGYEQYF; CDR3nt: TGTGCCAGCAAAAAGACAGGGGGCGCAGCTAGCGGGGGCTACGAGCAGTACTTC
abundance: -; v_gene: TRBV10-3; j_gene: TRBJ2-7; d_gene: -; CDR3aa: CAISASQRNYNEQYF; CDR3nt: TGTGCCATCAGTGCTAGCCAGCGGAACTACAATGAGCAGTACTTC
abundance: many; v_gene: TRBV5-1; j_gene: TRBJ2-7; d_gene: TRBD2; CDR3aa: CASSLASSGSSYEQYF; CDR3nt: TGCGCCAGCAGCTTGGCGTCTAGCGGGAGTTCCTACGAGCAGTACTTC
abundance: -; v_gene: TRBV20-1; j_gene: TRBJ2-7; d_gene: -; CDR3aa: CSAREKGYEQYF; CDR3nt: TGCAGTGCTAGAGAAAAGGGATATGAGCAGTACTTC
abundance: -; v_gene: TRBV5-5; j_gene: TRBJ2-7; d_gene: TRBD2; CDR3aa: CASSLERGSFFYEQYF; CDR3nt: TGTGCCAGCAGTCTGGAGCGGGGGAGTTTTTTCTACGAGCAGTACTTC
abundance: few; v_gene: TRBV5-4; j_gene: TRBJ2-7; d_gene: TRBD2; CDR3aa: CASFPGTSGSYNEQYF; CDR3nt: TGTGCCAGCTTCCCTGGAACTAGCGGATCCTACAATGAGCAGTACTTC
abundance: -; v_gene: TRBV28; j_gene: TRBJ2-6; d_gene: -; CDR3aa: CASSTANSGANVLTF; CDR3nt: TGTGCCAGCAGTACAGCAAACTCTGGGGCCAACGTCCTGACTTTC
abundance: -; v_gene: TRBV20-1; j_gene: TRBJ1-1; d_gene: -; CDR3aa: CSARRSMNTEAFF; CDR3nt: TGCAGTGCTAGGAGATCCATGAACACTGAAGCTTTCTTT
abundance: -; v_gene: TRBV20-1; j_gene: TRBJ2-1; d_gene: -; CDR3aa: CSARKGPYNEQFF; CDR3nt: TGCAGTGCTAGGAAAGGGCCCTACAATGAGCAGTTCTTC
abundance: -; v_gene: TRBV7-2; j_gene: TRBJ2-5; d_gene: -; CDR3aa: CASSLERGLRQTQYF; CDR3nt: TGTGCCAGCAGCTTAGAAAGGGGTTTGAGGCAGACCCAGTACTTC
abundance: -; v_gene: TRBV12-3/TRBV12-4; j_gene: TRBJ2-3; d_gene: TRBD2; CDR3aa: CASRRGGGTDTQYF; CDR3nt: TGTGCCAGTAGGCGGGGGGGCGGCACAGATACGCAGTATTTT
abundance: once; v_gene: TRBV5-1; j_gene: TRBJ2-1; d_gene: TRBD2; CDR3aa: CASSTELAGGPDEQFF; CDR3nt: TGCGCCAGCAGCACGGAACTAGCGGGGGGGCCGGATGAGCAGTTCTTC
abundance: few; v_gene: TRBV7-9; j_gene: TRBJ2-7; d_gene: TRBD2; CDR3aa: CASSPIGSGIPYEQYF; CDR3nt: TGTGCCAGCAGCCCTATAGGTAGCGGGATCCCCTACGAGCAGTACTTC
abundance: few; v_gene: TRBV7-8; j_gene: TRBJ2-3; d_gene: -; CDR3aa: CASSIKGGGTDTQYF; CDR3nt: TGTGCCAGCAGCATAAAAGGGGGGGGCACAGATACGCAGTATTTT
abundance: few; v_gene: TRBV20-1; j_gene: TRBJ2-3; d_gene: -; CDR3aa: CSANLPREITDTQYF; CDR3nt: TGCAGTGCTAACCTCCCGCGGGAAATCACAGATACGCAGTATTTT
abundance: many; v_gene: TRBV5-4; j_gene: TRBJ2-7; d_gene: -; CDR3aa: CASSVLPGGGGEQYF; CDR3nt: TGTGCCAGCAGCGTCCTACCCGGGGGAGGAGGCGAGCAGTACTTC
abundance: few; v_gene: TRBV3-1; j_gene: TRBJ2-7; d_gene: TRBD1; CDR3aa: CASSQGQGSEQYF; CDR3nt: TGTGCCAGCAGCCAAGGACAGGGGAGCGAGCAGTACTTC
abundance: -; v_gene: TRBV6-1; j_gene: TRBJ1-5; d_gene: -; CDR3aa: CASTGEPRFQPQHF; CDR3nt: TGTGCCAGCACAGGCGAACCGAGGTTTCAGCCCCAGCATTTT
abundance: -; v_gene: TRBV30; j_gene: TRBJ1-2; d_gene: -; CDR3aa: CAVVSRNNYGYTF; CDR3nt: TGTGCCGTTGTATCCAGGAATAACTATGGCTACACCTTC